The rows below give T cell receptor beta chains drawn from one sample of a study of T cell responses to AZD1222 COVID-19 vaccine. Only in-frame clones appear in the TCRdb table, and some are missing; sequencing was by immunoSEQ multiplex PCR. The sample contains about 110,000 clones, about 90% of which appear only once. Source: peripheral blood, taken 28 days after the second AZD1222 dose. The source is an adult who received the AZD1222 COVID-19 vaccine. CDR3s include the opening cysteine and the closing phenylalanine or tryptophan. The D gene is left open where the match is weak. For some rows the clone size is stated as once, few or many, or as a class when expanded; others skip it.

abundance,d_gene,j_gene,v_gene,CDR3aa,CDR3nt
NA,NA,TRBJ2-2,TRBV4-3,CASSQDGWGHEVLFF,TGCGCCAGCAGCCAAGATGGATGGGGACACGAGGTGCTGTTTTTT
NA,NA,TRBJ2-2,TRBV5-1,CASSLATAGTGELFF,TGCGCCAGCAGCTTGGCCACCGCGGGAACCGGGGAGCTGTTTTTT
once,NA,TRBJ1-2,TRBV4-2,CASSQIGDSNYGYTF,TGTGCCAGCAGCCAGATAGGAGACAGTAACTATGGCTACACCTTC
once,NA,TRBJ2-3,TRBV6-6,CASRVVESTQYF,TGTGCCAGCAGGGTGGTAGAAAGTACGCAGTATTTT
NA,TRBD1,TRBJ1-1,TRBV12-3/TRBV12-4,CASSRTGGTEAFF,TGTGCCAGCAGTCGGACAGGCGGGACTGAAGCTTTCTTT
NA,NA,TRBJ2-7,TRBV19,CASSIPGRTPHEQYF,TGTGCCAGTAGTATTCCGGGACGGACCCCTCACGAGCAGTACTTC
once,NA,TRBJ1-2,TRBV27,CASSLSQGDRGYTF,TGTGCCAGCAGTTTATCCCAGGGTGATCGCGGCTACACCTTC
NA,NA,TRBJ2-5,TRBV5-1,CASSLYQETQYF,TGCGCCAGCAGCCTGTACCAAGAGACCCAGTACTTC
NA,NA,TRBJ1-4,TRBV4-3,CASSRRETANEKLFF,TGCGCCAGCAGCCGTCGCGAGACAGCAAATGAAAAACTGTTTTTT
NA,NA,TRBJ1-2,TRBV27,CASSLERRGGYTF,TGTGCCAGCAGTTTAGAAAGGCGAGGAGGCTACACCTTC
NA,NA,TRBJ1-1,TRBV15,CATEEGSGPGPSNTEAFF,TGTGCCACCGAGGAGGGGTCCGGGCCGGGACCGAGCAACACTGAAGCTTTCTTT
NA,TRBD2,TRBJ2-5,TRBV9,CASSATHGGAEETQYF,TGTGCCAGCAGCGCGACTCACGGGGGGGCTGAAGAGACCCAGTACTTC
once,NA,TRBJ1-1,TRBV19,CATLGNLGRKMNTEAFF,TGTGCCACCCTAGGCAACTTAGGACGGAAGATGAACACTGAAGCTTTCTTT